This T cell receptor beta chain was retrieved from a study of blood T cell repertoires in COVID-19. Method: immunoSEQ multiplex PCR; TCRdb's copy keeps in-frame clones and lacks some. The sample records about 40,000 clones, about nine tenths being singletons. Germline V gene sequence: CDR1 SGHNT, CDR2 YYREEE (reference sequence). Trimming removed 0 bases from V and 3 bases from J; junction bases left unmatched: 7. The CDR3 loop spans 16 amino acids. The sample taken for sequencing was peripheral blood. The V gene is TRBV5-4, the J gene TRBJ2-7; TRBD1 aligns across 9 bases. The source is a woman older than 75 with active COVID-19. The CDR3 loop is CASSLGPGQGNYEQYF. The CDR3 DNA reads as TGTGCCAGCAGCTTGGGTCCGGGACAGGGAAACTACGAGCAGTACTTC.